The T cell receptor (beta chain) under discussion was sequenced for a study of beta chain features in type 1 diabetes. General study results and limits: Equally in patients and controls, shorter templates might have been favored by PCR.

CD4+ naive, central memory, regulatory and stem cell-like memory cells were sorted via CD45RO/CCR7/CD25/CD127/CD95/CD27. On this clone itself: Its specificity is unknown.

The CDR3 totals 14 residues. The germline gives CDR1 KGHSH, CDR2 LQKENI. The junction had 3 bases not matched to a gene; V was cut back by 4 bases and J by 1 base. Expressed TCRB transcripts were sequenced after all isolated RNA was converted to cDNA. The method was immunoSEQ multiplex PCR; TCRdb's version includes in-frame clones alone and lacks a portion of them. The data contain about 350,000 clones, less than 20% of them singletons. The V and J genes are TRBV18 and TRBJ1-1; 7 positions agree with TRBD1. The origin of this receptor is a woman aged 18-29 years in good health. Sequenced: naive CD4+ T cells from blood. The CDR3 DNA reads as TGTGCCAGCTCACAATGGACAGGGAACACTGAAGCTTTCTTT. This sequence encodes CASSQWTGNTEAFF.